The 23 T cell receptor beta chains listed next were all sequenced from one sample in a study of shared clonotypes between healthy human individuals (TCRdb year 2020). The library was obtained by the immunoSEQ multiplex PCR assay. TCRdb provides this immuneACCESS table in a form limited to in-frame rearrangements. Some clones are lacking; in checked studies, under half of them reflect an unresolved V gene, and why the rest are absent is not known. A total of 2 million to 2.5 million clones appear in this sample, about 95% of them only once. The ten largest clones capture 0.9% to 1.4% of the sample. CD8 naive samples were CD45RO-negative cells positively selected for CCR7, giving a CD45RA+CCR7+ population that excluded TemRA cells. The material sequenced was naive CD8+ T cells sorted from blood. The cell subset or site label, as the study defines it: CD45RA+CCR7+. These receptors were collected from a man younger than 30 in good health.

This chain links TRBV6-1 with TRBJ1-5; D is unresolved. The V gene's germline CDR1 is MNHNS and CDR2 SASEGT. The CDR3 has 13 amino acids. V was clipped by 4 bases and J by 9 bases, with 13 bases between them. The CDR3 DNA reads TGTGCCAGCAGTGGAGGGCCTCATTGGCCCCAGCATTTT. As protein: CASSGGPHWPQHF.

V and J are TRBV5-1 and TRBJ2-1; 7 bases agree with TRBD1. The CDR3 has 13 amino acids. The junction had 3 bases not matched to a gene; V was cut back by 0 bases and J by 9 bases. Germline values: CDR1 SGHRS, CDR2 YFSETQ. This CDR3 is CASSLVTGSEQFF. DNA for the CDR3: TGCGCCAGCAGCTTGGTGACAGGGAGTGAGCAGTTCTTC. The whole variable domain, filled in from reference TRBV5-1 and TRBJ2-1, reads KAGVTQTPRYLIKTRGQQVTLSCSPISGHRSVSWYQQTPGQGLQFLFEYFSETQRNKGNFPGRFSGRQFSNSRSEMNVSTLELGDSALYLCASSLVTGSEQFFGPGTRLTVL.

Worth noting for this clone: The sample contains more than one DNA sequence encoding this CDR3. CDR3 protein: CASSLGQGNEKLFF. In DNA, the CDR3 is TGTGCCAGCAGCTTGGGGCAGGGGAACGAAAAACTGTTTTTT. The gene calls are TRBV5-4 and TRBJ1-4, with a tentative D call TRBD1 (6 bases). The V gene's germline CDR1 is SGHNT and CDR2 YYREEE (reference sequence). V lost 0 bases and J 8 bases, leaving 11 bases between the germline ends. The CDR3 consists of 14 residues.

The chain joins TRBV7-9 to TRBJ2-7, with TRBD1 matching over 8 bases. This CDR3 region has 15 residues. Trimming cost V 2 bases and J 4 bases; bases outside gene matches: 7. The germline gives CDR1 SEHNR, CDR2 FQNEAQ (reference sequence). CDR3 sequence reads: CASSLSQGVEYEQYF. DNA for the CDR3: TGTGCCAGCAGCTTATCACAGGGGGTTGAGTACGAGCAGTACTTC.

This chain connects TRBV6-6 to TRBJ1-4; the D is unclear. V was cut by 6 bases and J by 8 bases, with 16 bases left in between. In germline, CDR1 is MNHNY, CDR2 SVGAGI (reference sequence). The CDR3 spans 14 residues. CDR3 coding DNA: TGTGCCAGCAGCCCGGTACAGTCTGAGGAAAAACTGTTTTTT. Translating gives CASSPVQSEEKLFF.

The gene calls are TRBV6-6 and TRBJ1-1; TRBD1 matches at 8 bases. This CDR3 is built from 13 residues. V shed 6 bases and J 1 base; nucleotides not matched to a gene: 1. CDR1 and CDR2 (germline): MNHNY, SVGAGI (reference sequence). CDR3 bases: TGTGCCAGCAGGACAGGGGAGAACACTGAAGCTTTCTTT. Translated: CASRTGENTEAFF.

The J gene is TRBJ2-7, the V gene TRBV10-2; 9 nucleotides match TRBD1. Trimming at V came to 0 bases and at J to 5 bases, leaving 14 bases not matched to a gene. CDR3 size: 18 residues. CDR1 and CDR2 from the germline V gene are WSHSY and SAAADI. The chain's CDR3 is CASSESYFLGTGQNEQYF. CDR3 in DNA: TGCGCCAGCAGTGAGTCCTATTTTCTCGGGACAGGGCAGAACGAGCAGTACTTC.

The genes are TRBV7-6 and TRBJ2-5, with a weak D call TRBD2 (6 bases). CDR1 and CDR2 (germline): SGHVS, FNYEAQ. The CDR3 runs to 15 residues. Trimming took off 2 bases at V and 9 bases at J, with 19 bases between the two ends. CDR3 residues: CASSLRRDGLLAQYF. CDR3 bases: TGTGCCAGCAGCTTAAGGCGGGACGGACTATTGGCCCAGTACTTC.

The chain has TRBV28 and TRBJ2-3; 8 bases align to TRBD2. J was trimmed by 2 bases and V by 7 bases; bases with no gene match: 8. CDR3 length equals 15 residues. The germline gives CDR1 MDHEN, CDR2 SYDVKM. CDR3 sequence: CASIHSGDHTDTQYF. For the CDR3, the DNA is TGTGCCAGCATTCATAGCGGGGACCACACAGATACGCAGTATTTT.

CDR3: CASTPSGTGELFF. CDR3 coding DNA: TGCGCCAGCACCCCCAGTGGGACCGGGGAGCTGTTTTTT. The V call is TRBV4-1, the J call TRBJ2-2; D unclear. The germline CDR1 and CDR2 sequences are MGHRA and YSYEKL. With 7 bases removed from V and 5 bases from J, the gap between germline ends came to 11 bases. This CDR3 is built from 13 residues.

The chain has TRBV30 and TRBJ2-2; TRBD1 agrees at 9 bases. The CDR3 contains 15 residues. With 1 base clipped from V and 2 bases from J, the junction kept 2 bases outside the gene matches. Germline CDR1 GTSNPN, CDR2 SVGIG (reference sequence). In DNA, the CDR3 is TGTGCCTGGAGTGGGGGACAGGGTAACACCGGGGAGCTGTTTTTT. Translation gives CAWSGGQGNTGELFF.

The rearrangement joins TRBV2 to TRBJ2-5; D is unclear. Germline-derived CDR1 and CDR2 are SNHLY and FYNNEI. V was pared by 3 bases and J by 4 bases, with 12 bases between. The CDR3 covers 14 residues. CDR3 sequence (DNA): TGTGCCAGCAGTGACCTAGGGTTGCCAGAGACCCAGTACTTC. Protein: CASSDLGLPETQYF.

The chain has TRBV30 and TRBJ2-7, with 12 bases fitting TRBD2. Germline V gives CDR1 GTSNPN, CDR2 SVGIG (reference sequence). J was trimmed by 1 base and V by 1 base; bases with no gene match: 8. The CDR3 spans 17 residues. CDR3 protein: CAWSGAGLAGISYEQYF. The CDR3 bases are TGTGCCTGGAGTGGGGCTGGACTAGCGGGGATATCCTACGAGCAGTACTTC.

CDR3 in amino acids: CASRGPDYSYEQYF. In nucleotides, the CDR3 is TGTGCCAGCAGGGGGCCGGACTACTCCTACGAGCAGTACTTC. This sequence joins TRBV6-5 and TRBJ2-7; TRBD2 is a possible D gene (6 bases). Germline V gives CDR1 MNHEY, CDR2 SVGAGI. Between the trimmed V and J ends, which lost 6 bases and 0 bases, there was a span of 12 bases. There are 14 residues in the CDR3.

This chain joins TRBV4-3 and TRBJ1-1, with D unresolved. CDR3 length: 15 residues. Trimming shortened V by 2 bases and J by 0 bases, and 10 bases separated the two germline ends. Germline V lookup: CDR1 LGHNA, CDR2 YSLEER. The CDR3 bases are TGCGCCAGCAGCCAAATGACCGGGATGAACACTGAAGCTTTCTTT. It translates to CASSQMTGMNTEAFF.

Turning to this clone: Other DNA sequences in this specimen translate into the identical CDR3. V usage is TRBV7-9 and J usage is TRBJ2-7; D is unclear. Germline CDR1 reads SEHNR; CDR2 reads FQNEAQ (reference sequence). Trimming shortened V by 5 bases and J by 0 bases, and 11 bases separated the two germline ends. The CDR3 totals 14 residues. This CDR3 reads CASSPSGSSYEQYF. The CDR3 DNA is TGTGCCAGCAGCCCCTCAGGTTCCTCCTACGAGCAGTACTTC.

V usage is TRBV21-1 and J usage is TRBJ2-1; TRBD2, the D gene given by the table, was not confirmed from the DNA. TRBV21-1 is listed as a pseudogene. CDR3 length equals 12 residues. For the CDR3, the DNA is TGTGCCAGCAGCAAAGTCCCGAATGAGCAGTTCTTC. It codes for CASSKVPNEQFF.

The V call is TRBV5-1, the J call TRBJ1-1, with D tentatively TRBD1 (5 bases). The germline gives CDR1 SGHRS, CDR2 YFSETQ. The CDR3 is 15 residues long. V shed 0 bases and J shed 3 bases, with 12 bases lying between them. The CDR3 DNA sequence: TGCGCCAGCAGCTTGGACCAGGGAGTTCACACTGAAGCTTTCTTT. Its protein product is CASSLDQGVHTEAFF.

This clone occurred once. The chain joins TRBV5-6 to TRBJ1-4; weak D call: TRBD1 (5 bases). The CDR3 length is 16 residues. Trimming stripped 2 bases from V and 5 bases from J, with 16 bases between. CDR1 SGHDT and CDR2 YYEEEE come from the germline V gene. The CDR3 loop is CASSFGRTPKNEKLFF. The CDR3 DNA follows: TGTGCCAGCAGCTTTGGACGGACACCTAAGAATGAAAAACTGTTTTTT. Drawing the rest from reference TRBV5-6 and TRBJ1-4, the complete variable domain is DAGVTQSPTHLIKTRGQQVTLRCSPKSGHDTVSWYQQALGQGPQFIFQYYEEEERQRGNFPDRFSGHQFPNYSSELNVNALLLGDSALYLCASSFGRTPKNEKLFFGSGTQLSVL.

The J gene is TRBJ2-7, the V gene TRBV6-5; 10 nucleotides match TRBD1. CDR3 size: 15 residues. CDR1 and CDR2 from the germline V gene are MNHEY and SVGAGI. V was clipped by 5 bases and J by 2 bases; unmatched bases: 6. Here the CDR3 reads CASSTRDRGTYEQYF. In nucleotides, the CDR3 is TGTGCCAGCAGTACCCGGGACAGGGGCACCTACGAGCAGTACTTC.

The CDR3 DNA reads TGTGCCAGCAGTTACGGTCTGGGGGCGAACACTGAAGCTTTCTTT. Translated: CASSYGLGANTEAFF. V gene TRBV6-5 combines with J gene TRBJ1-1; a possible D gene is TRBD1 (6 bases). Deletions cut 2 bases from V and 1 base from J, with 11 bases between. This CDR3 contains 15 residues. CDR1 is MNHEY, CDR2 SVGAGI, per germline.

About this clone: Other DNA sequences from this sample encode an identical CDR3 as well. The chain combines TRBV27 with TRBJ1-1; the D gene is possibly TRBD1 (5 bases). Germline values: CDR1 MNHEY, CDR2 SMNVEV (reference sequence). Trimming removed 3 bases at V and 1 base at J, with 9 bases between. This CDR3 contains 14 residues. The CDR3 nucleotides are TGTGCCAGCAGTTTTACCACAGGGAACACTGAAGCTTTCTTT. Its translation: CASSFTTGNTEAFF.

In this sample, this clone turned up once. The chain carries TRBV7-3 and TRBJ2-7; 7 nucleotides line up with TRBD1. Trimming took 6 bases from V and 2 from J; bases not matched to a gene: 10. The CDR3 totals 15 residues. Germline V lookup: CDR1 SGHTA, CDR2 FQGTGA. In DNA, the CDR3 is TGTGCCAGCAGAAGAGACGGGACAGCTCCCTACGAGCAGTACTTC. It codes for CASRRDGTAPYEQYF. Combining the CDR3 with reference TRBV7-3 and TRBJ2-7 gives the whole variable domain GAGVSQTPSNKVTEKGKYVELRCDPISGHTALYWYRQSLGQGPEFLIYFQGTGAADDSGLPNDRFFAVRPEGSVSTLKIQRTERGDSAVYLCASRRDGTAPYEQYFGPGTRLTVT.